This T cell receptor (beta chain) was sequenced in a study of neurological immune-mediated disorders. Notes on the study in general: While HTLV-1-associated myelopathy showed the greatest TCR clonal expansion, multiple sclerosis showed the least, falling below healthy controls. None of the CDR3 amino acid sequences found in expanded clones was shared across subjects. This suggests that the TCR-beta repertoires were private in all groups.

TCRdb re-called the 5' RACE reads with MiXCR, one entry per CDR3 protein. The sample has about 46,000 distinct CDR3 sequences, approximately 3% seen once; the top ten hold about 16%. Trimming shortened V by 6 bases and J by 0 bases, and 12 bases separated the two germline ends. Germline loops: CDR1 MNHNY, CDR2 SVGAGI (reference sequence). This CDR3 comprises 15 residues. Many counts were recorded for this clonotype. What it recognizes is unknown. The J gene is TRBJ1-3, the V gene TRBV6-6; D not certain. This receptor was obtained from a woman aged 45 to 65 with multiple sclerosis. Sequences were obtained from PBMCs. CDR3 nucleotide sequence: TGTGCCAGCAGACTAATGTTAAGCTCTGGAAACACCATATATTTT. The encoded protein is CASRLMLSSGNTIYF.